Below are 3 T cell receptor beta chains sequenced from a single sample in a study of a mutant IDH1 vaccine in newly diagnosed glioma. The repertoire was sequenced with immunoSEQ multiplex PCR; TCRdb's copy has only in-frame clones and lacks some. The sample shows about 92,000 clones, 83% of them seen only once. The time point: baseline, week 1 (first vaccination visit). Treatment noted: pre-vaccination baseline after standard-of-care therapy. Specimen: PBMCs, collected from a glioma patient treated with radiotherapy, temozolomide or both. The source of these receptors is a woman aged 50 to 65 with glioma.

The rearrangement joins TRBV5-6 to TRBJ1-2; 8 bases match TRBD1. The CDR3 loop spans 13 amino acids. Germline trimming cut 4 bases from V and 8 bases from J; bases unmatched to any gene: 7. Germline V lookup: CDR1 SGHDT, CDR2 YYEEEE. CDR3 sequence: CASSNDRGRGYTF. The CDR3 DNA follows: TGTGCCAGCAGCAATGACAGGGGACGGGGCTACACCTTC. Looking up the rest from reference TRBV5-6 and TRBJ1-2 gives the full variable domain: DAGVTQSPTHLIKTRGQQVTLRCSPKSGHDTVSWYQQALGQGPQFIFQYYEEEERQRGNFPDRFSGHQFPNYSSELNVNALLLGDSALYLCASSNDRGRGYTFGSGTRLTVV.

This clone occurred once. This chain uses TRBV6-5 with TRBJ1-2, with D tentatively TRBD1 (5 bases). The CDR3 length is 14 residues. Trimming stripped 8 bases from V and 4 bases from J, with 17 bases between. The germline gives CDR1 MNHEY, CDR2 SVGAGI. CDR3 sequence: CASYQTGTAYGYTF. CDR3 bases: TGTGCCAGCTACCAGACCGGGACCGCCTATGGCTACACCTTC.

The rearrangement joins TRBV19 to TRBJ1-6; perhaps TRBD1 as D (6 bases). The CDR3 has 15 residues. V was pared by 1 base and J by 10 bases, with 14 bases between. Germline values: CDR1 LNHDA, CDR2 SQIVND (reference sequence). The CDR3 DNA reads TGTGCCAGTAGTATAGCGGGGGGCGCGACATCACCCCTCCACTTT. It is translated as CASSIAGGATSPLHF. Looking up the rest from reference TRBV19 and TRBJ1-6 gives the full variable domain: DGGITQSPKYLFRKEGQNVTLSCEQNLNHDAMYWYRQDPGQGLRLIYYSQIVNDFQKGDIAEGYSVSREKKESFPLTVTSAQKNPTAFYLCASSIAGGATSPLHFGNGTRLTVT.